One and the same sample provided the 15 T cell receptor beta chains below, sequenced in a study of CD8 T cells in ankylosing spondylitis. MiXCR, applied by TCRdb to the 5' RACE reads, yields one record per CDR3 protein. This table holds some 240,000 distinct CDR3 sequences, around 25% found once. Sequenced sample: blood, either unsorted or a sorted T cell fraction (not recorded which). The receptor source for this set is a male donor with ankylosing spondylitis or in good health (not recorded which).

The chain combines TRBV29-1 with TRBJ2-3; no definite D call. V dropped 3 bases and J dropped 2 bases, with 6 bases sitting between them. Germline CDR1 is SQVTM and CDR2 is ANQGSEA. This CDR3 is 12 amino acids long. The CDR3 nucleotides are TGCAGCGTTGAGGGGAACACAGATACGCAGTATTTT. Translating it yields CSVEGNTDTQYF.

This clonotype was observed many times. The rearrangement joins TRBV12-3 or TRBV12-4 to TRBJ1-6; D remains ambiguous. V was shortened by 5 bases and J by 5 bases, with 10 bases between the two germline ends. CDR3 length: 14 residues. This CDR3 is CASSQGRDNSPLHF. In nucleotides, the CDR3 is TGTGCCAGCAGTCAAGGGAGAGATAATTCACCCCTCCACTTT.

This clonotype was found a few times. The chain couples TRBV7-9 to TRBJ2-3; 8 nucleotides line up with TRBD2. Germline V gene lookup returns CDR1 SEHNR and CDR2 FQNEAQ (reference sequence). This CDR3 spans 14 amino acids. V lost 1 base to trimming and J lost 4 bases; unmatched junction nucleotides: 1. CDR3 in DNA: TGTGCCAGCAGCTTAGACGGGGGGGCAGATACGCAGTATTTT. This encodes CASSLDGGADTQYF.

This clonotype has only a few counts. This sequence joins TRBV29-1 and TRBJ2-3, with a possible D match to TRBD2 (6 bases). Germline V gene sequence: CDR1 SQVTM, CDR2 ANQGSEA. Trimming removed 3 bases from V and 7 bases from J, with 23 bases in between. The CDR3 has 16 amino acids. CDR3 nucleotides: TGCAGCGTTGAGGTCGGAACTCGTCTTGCGGGGTATACGCAGTATTTT. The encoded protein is CSVEVGTRLAGYTQYF.

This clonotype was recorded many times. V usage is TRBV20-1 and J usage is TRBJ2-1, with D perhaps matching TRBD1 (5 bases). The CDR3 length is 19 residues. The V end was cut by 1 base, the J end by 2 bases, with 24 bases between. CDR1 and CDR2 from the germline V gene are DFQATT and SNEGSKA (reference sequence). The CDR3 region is CSARVADARKGNTYNEQFF. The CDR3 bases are TGCAGTGCTAGAGTGGCGGACGCCAGAAAGGGGAACACCTACAATGAGCAGTTCTTC.

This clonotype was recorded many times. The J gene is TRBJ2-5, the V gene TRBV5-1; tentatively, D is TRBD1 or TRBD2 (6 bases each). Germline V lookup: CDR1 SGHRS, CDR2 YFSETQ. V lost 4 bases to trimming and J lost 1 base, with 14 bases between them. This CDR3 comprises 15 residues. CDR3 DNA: TGCGCCAGCAGCGTCCGAGGGGGGACCCAAGAGACCCAGTACTTC. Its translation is CASSVRGGTQETQYF.

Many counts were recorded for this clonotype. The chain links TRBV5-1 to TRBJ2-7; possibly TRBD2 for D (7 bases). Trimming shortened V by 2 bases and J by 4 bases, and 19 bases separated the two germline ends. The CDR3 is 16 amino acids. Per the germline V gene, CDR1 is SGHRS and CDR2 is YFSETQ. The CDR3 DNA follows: TGCGCCAGCAGCTTTGCGGGGGCCTCAGACGTATACGAGCAGTACTTC. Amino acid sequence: CASSFAGASDVYEQYF.

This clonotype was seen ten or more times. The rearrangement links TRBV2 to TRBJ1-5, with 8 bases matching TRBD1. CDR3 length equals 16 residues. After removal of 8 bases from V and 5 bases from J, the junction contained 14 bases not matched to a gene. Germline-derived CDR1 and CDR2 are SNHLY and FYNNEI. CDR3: CASHRGQGAGDQPQHF. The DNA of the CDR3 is TGTGCCAGCCACCGTGGGCAGGGGGCTGGTGATCAGCCCCAGCATTTT.

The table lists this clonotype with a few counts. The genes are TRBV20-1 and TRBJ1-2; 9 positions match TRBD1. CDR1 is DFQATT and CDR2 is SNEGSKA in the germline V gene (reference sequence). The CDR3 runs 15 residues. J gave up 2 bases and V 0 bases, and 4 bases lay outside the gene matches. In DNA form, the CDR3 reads TGCAGTGCTAGAGATTCCGGGACAGGGAACTATGGCTACACCTTC. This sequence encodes CSARDSGTGNYGYTF.

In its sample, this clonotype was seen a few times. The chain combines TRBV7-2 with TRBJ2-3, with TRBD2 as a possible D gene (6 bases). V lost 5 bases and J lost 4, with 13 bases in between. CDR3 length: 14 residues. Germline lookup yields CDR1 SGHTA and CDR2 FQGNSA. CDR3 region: CASSPGGSADTQYF. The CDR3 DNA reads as TGTGCCAGCAGCCCCGGGGGTAGCGCAGATACGCAGTATTTT.

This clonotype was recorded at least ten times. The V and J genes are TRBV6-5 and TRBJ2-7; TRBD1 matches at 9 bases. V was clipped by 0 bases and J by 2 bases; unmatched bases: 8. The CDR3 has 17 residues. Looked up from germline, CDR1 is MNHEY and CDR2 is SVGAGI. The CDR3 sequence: CASSYSRGTGIAYEQYF. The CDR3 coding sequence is TGTGCCAGCAGTTACTCGAGAGGGACAGGGATCGCCTACGAGCAGTACTTC.

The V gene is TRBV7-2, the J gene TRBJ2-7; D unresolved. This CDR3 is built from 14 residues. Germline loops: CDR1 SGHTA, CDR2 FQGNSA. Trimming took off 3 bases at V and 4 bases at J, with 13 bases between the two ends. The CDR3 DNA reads TGTGCCAGCAGCTTTTGGGGTCCATTTTACGAGCAGTACTTC. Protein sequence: CASSFWGPFYEQYF. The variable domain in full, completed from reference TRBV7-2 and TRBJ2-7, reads GAGVSQSPSNKVTEKGKDVELRCDPISGHTALYWYRQSLGQGLEFLIYFQGNSAPDKSGLPSDRFSAERTGGSVSTLTIQRTQQEDSAVYLCASSFWGPFYEQYFGPGTRLTVT.

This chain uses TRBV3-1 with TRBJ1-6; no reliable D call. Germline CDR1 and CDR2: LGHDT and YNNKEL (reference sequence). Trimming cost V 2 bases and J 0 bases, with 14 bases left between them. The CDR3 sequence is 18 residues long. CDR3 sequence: CASSQLRGFSSYNSPLHF. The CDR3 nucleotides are TGTGCCAGCAGCCAACTTCGTGGGTTCAGCTCCTATAATTCACCCCTCCACTTT.

The CDR3 DNA sequence: TGCAGTGCTAGCCGGGAGCAAGAGACCCAGTACTTC. Translation: CSASREQETQYF. The genes are TRBV20-1 and TRBJ2-5; the D gene is possibly TRBD2 (6 bases). The CDR3 sequence is 12 residues long. The V end was cut by 3 bases, the J end by 2 bases, with 7 bases between. In germline, CDR1 is DFQATT, CDR2 SNEGSKA (reference sequence).

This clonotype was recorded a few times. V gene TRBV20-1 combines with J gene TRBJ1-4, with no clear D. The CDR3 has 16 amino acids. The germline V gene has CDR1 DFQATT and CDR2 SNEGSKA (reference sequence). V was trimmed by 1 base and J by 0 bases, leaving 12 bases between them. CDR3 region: CSARAGSRATNEKLFF. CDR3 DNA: TGCAGTGCTAGAGCGGGCAGTCGAGCAACTAATGAAAAACTGTTTTTT.